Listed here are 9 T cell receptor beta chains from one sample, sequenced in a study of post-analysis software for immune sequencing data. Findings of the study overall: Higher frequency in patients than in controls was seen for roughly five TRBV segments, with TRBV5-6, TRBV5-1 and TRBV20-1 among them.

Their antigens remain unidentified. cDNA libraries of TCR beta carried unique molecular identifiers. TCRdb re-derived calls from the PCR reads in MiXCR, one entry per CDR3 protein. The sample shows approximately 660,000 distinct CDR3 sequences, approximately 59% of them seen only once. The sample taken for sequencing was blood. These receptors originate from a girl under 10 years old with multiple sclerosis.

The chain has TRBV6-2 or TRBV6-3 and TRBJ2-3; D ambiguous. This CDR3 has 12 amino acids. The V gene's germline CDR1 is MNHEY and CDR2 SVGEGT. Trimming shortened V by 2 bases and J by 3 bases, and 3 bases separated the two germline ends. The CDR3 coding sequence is TGTGCCAGCAGTTACGCTACAGATACGCAGTATTTT. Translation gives CASSYATDTQYF.

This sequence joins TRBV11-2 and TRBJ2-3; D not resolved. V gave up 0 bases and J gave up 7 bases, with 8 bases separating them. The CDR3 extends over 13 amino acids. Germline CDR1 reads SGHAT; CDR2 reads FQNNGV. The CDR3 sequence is CASSLDHLNTQYF. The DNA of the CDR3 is TGTGCCAGCAGCTTAGATCACCTGAATACGCAGTATTTT.

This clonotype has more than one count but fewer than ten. CDR3 amino acids: CSARGTCETQYF. The CDR3, as DNA: TGCAGTGCTAGAGGGACTTGCGAGACCCAGTACTTC. The V call is TRBV20-1, the J call TRBJ2-5; TRBD2 is a possible D gene (5 bases). Trimming pared 1 base from V and 5 bases from J, leaving 8 bases between. The CDR3 covers 12 residues. Germline CDR1 DFQATT, CDR2 SNEGSKA (reference sequence).

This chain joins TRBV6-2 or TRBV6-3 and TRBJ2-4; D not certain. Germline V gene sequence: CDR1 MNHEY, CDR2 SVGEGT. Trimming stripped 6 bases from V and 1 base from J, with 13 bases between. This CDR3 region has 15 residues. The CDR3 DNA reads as TGTGCCAGCAGGGTCCAGCGAGAGGCCAAAAACATTCAGTACTTC. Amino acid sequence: CASRVQREAKNIQYF.

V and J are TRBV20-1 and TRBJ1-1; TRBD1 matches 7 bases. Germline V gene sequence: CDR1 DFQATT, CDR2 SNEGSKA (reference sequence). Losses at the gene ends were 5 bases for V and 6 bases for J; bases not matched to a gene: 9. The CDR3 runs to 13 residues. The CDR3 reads CSARPTGDAEAFF. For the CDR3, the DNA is TGCAGTGCTCGTCCCACAGGGGACGCTGAAGCTTTCTTT.

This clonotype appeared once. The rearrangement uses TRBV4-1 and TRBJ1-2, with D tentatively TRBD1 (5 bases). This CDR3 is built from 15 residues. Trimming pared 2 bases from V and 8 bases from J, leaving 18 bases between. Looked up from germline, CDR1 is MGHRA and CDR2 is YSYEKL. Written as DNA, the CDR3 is TGCGCCAGCAGCCAACTCCTTGGGGGAGTCTCCGGCTACACCTTC. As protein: CASSQLLGGVSGYTF.

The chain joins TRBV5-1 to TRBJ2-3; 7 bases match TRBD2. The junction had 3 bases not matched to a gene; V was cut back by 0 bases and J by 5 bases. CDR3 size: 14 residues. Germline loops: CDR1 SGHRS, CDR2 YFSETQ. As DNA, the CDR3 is TGCGCCAGCAGCTTGGAGCGGGACGGAGATACGCAGTATTTT. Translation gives CASSLERDGDTQYF. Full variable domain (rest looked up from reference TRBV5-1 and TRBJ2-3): KAGVTQTPRYLIKTRGQQVTLSCSPISGHRSVSWYQQTPGQGLQFLFEYFSETQRNKGNFPGRFSGRQFSNSRSEMNVSTLELGDSALYLCASSLERDGDTQYFGPGTRLTVL.

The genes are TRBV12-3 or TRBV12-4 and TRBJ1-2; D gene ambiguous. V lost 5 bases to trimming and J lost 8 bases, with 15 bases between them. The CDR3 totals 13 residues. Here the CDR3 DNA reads TGTGCCAGCAGTATGGATAGGGTGGAAGGCTACACCTTC. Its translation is CASSMDRVEGYTF.

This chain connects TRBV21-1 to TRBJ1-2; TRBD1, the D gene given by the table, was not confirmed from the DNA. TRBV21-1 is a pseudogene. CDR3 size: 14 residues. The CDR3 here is CASSNHGGMRGYTF. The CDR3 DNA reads TGTGCCAGCAGCAACCATGGGGGGATGAGGGGCTACACCTTC.